This entry lists 29 T cell receptor beta chains sequenced from one sample in a study of CD8+CD57+ T cells in acquired aplastic anemia. Genomic DNA, serving as template, underwent TCR beta VDJ and CDR3 profiling. In TCRdb, the reads were re-called with MiXCR into one record per CDR3 protein. This table holds some 120,000 distinct CDR3 sequences, about 48% found once. Sequencing was done on a sample of sorted CD4+, CD8+, or CD8+CD57+ T cells (not recorded which) from PBMCs. Receptors were obtained from a human donor in good health, serving as a control.

The CDR3 is CASILTAAGDTQYF. CDR3 nucleotide sequence: TGTGCCAGCATCCTGACAGCTGCGGGGGATACGCAGTATTTT. The V call is TRBV2, the J call TRBJ2-3; a possible D gene is TRBD2 (6 bases). V was pared by 7 bases and J by 6 bases, with 17 bases between. Germline V lookup: CDR1 SNHLY, CDR2 FYNNEI. CDR3 length equals 14 residues.

This rearrangement joins TRBV25-1 to TRBJ2-1, with 9 bases matching TRBD1. Germline lookup yields CDR1 MGHDK and CDR2 SYGVNS. CDR3 length: 17 amino acids. Trimming removed 2 bases from V and 8 bases from J; junction bases left unmatched: 13. DNA of the CDR3: TGTGCCAGCAGTGAACCCGACAGGGGGATGGGTGTCGATGAGCAGTTCTTC. It specifies CASSEPDRGMGVDEQFF.

This clonotype was counted at least ten times. The chain employs TRBV7-2 and TRBJ2-3; possible D gene TRBD2, 5 bases. The germline V and J ends were trimmed by 5 bases and 4 bases, with 16 bases remaining between them. CDR1 SGHTA and CDR2 FQGNSA come from the germline V gene. The CDR3 contains 15 residues. Written as DNA, the CDR3 is TGTGCCAGCAGCCCGATACTAGATACCTCAGATACGCAGTATTTT. It encodes CASSPILDTSDTQYF.

The V call is TRBV6-5, the J call TRBJ1-2; the match to TRBD1 covers 11 bases. V was clipped by 0 bases and J by 4 bases; unmatched bases: 4. CDR1 and CDR2 (germline): MNHEY, SVGAGI. This CDR3 is 16 amino acids long. The CDR3 region is CASSYSWTGGSYGYTF. CDR3 DNA: TGTGCCAGCAGTTACTCCTGGACAGGGGGCAGCTATGGCTACACCTTC.

This clonotype was seen a single time. The chain joins TRBV9 to TRBJ2-5; D not resolved. The CDR3 has 11 amino acids. V lost 1 base and J lost 9, with 7 bases in between. In germline, CDR1 is SGDLS, CDR2 YYNGEE. CDR3 amino acids: CASSVSGAQYF. CDR3 sequence (DNA): TGTGCCAGCAGCGTAAGTGGGGCCCAGTACTTC.

This clonotype was found many times. The chain couples TRBV25-1 to TRBJ2-3; D may be TRBD2 (6 bases). The CDR3 sequence is 13 residues long. Trimming left V 4 bases short and J 10 bases short, with 15 bases between. Germline V CDR1 and CDR2: MGHDK, SYGVNS. The CDR3 DNA is TGTGCCAGCAGTGGTTTCTTCGGGGAGGCGCAGTATTTT. Protein sequence: CASSGFFGEAQYF.

The J gene is TRBJ2-5, the V gene TRBV5-6; TRBD1 matches 9 bases. The CDR3 consists of 14 residues. From germline, CDR1 is SGHDT and CDR2 YYEEEE. V lost 5 bases to trimming and J lost 5 bases; unmatched junction nucleotides: 7. CDR3 DNA: TGTGCCAGCAGTCCCGGGACAGGGTGGGAGACCCAGTACTTC. As protein: CASSPGTGWETQYF.

This clonotype was detected only a few times. One end of the junction does not line up with germline, which may come from a read error. V and J are TRBV2 and TRBJ2-2, with no clear D. CDR3 length: 13 amino acids. CDR1 and CDR2 from the germline V gene are SNHLY and FYNNEI. In nucleotides, the CDR3 is TGTACCAGCAGGCCTAGGTGTCCCGGGGAGCTGTTTTTT. Translating gives CTSRPRCPGELFF.

This chain links TRBV15 with TRBJ2-5; 15 bases agree with TRBD2. The CDR3 has 16 amino acids. Germline assignment: CDR1 LNHNV and CDR2 YYDKDF (reference sequence). V lost 5 bases, J lost 3 bases, and 4 bases stayed unmatched. The CDR3 coding sequence is TGTGCCACCAGCCGGACTAGCGGGGGGGCAGAAGAGACCCAGTACTTC. It encodes CATSRTSGGAEETQYF. Looking up the rest from reference TRBV15 and TRBJ2-5 gives the full variable domain: DAMVIQNPRYQVTQFGKPVTLSCSQTLNHNVMYWYQQKSSQAPKLLFHYYDKDFNNEADTPDNFQSRRPNTSFCFLDIRSPGLGDTAMYLCATSRTSGGAEETQYFGPGTRLLVL.

This clonotype is a singleton in its sample. V usage is TRBV20-1 and J usage is TRBJ2-5, with 13 bases lining up with TRBD2. The germline gives CDR1 DFQATT, CDR2 SNEGSKA (reference sequence). V dropped 1 base and J dropped 4; count of bases not matched to a gene: 3. The CDR3 extends over 15 amino acids. CDR3 coding DNA: TGCAGTGCTAGAGTACTAGCGGGGGGGACAGAGACCCAGTACTTC. Its translation: CSARVLAGGTETQYF.

The gene calls are TRBV2 and TRBJ2-5, with 8 bases fitting TRBD1. This CDR3 comprises 11 residues. Germline loops: CDR1 SNHLY, CDR2 FYNNEI. Unmatched junction bases numbered 2, after V lost 9 bases and J lost 5 bases. The CDR3 loop reads CARGQVETQYF. The CDR3 DNA follows: TGTGCCAGGGGACAGGTTGAGACCCAGTACTTC.

This clonotype was observed many times. V gene TRBV20-1 combines with J gene TRBJ2-7; perhaps TRBD1 as D (5 bases). CDR3 length: 14 amino acids. Germline CDR1 and CDR2: DFQATT and SNEGSKA (reference sequence). V was trimmed by 0 bases and J by 2 bases, leaving 11 bases between them. In DNA form, the CDR3 reads TGCAGTGCTAGAGATAATCAGGGAACCTACGAGCAGTACTTC. Residues: CSARDNQGTYEQYF.

This clonotype was observed at least ten times. This chain uses TRBV4-3 with TRBJ1-1, with a weak D call TRBD1 (6 bases). V was clipped by 4 bases and J by 4 bases, with 13 bases between them. The V gene's germline CDR1 is LGHNA and CDR2 YSLEER. CDR3 length: 14 residues. The CDR3 loop is CASSPNARGTEAFF. DNA of the CDR3: TGCGCCAGCAGCCCGAACGCCAGGGGCACTGAAGCTTTCTTT.

This clonotype was detected once. J is TRBJ1-1 and V is TRBV7-9; D is undetermined. Germline V lookup: CDR1 SEHNR, CDR2 FQNEAQ (reference sequence). The CDR3 length is 14 residues. The V gene lost 5 bases and the J gene lost 3 bases, with 13 bases spanning the gap. The CDR3 is CASSLGMGDTEAFF. Written as DNA, the CDR3 is TGTGCCAGCAGCCTAGGGATGGGAGACACTGAAGCTTTCTTT.

The genes are TRBV15 and TRBJ2-7; no definite D call. Germline V gene data show CDR1 as LNHNV and CDR2 as YYDKDF (reference sequence). Trimming shortened V by 4 bases and J by 2 bases, and 6 bases separated the two germline ends. The CDR3 is 12 residues long. The CDR3 here is CATSNRAYEQYF. The DNA of the CDR3 is TGTGCCACCAGCAACCGCGCCTACGAGCAGTACTTC.

Turning to this clonotype: Compared with germline, one end of the junction differs, possibly owing to a read error. The J gene is TRBJ1-2, the V gene TRBV11-2; TRBD1 matches at 8 bases. The length of the CDR3 is 17 residues. CDR1 and CDR2 (germline): SGHAT, FQNNGV. CDR3 loop: CVSSREGQAGLSYGYTF. CDR3 nucleotides: TGTGTCAGCAGTAGAGAGGGACAGGCAGGCCTGTCCTATGGCTACACCTTC.

This clonotype has a handful of counts. The chain joins TRBV4-1 to TRBJ1-4; D remains ambiguous. The length of the CDR3 is 17 residues. Trimming left V 4 bases short and J 5 bases short, with 20 bases between. Germline V gives CDR1 MGHRA, CDR2 YSYEKL. DNA for the CDR3: TGCGCCAGCAGCCCCAAGATCTTACCGGGAATAAATGAAAAACTGTTTTTT. It is translated as CASSPKILPGINEKLFF.

There are many counts of this clonotype. V and J are TRBV5-4 and TRBJ2-3, with 7 bases lining up with TRBD1. Trimming at V came to 1 base and at J to 3 bases, leaving 8 bases not matched to a gene. Germline lookup yields CDR1 SGHNT and CDR2 YYREEE (reference sequence). This CDR3 spans 16 amino acids. CDR3 in amino acids: CASSLTTGYRTDTQYF. The CDR3 DNA is TGTGCCAGCAGCTTGACGACAGGGTATCGGACAGATACGCAGTATTTT.

The rearrangement uses TRBV14 and TRBJ1-4, with D tentatively TRBD1 (5 bases). V lost 4 bases and J lost 8, with 8 bases in between. The CDR3 is 12 residues long. Germline V gene data show CDR1 as SGHDN and CDR2 as FVKESK. CDR3 in amino acids: CASSPQGEKLFF. CDR3 in DNA: TGTGCCAGCAGCCCCCAGGGAGAAAAACTGTTTTTT.

This clonotype has at least ten counts. V and J are TRBV7-2 and TRBJ2-3, with TRBD1 as a possible D gene (7 bases). Germline V gene lookup returns CDR1 SGHTA and CDR2 FQGNSA. The CDR3 loop spans 14 amino acids. Trimming took off 5 bases at V and 6 bases at J, with 15 bases between the two ends. The DNA for the CDR3 is TGTGCCAGCAGCCCCCAGGGGGGAGTCGATACGCAGTATTTT. Encoded protein: CASSPQGGVDTQYF. Complete variable domain (other parts from reference TRBV7-2 and TRBJ2-3): GAGVSQSPSNKVTEKGKDVELRCDPISGHTALYWYRQSLGQGLEFLIYFQGNSAPDKSGLPSDRFSAERTGGSVSTLTIQRTQQEDSAVYLCASSPQGGVDTQYFGPGTRLTVL.

This clonotype was seen only once. The chain carries TRBV19 and TRBJ2-1; 8 bases map to TRBD2. J was trimmed by 0 bases and V by 10 bases; bases with no gene match: 8. The length of the CDR3 is 15 residues. Germline CDR1 reads LNHDA; CDR2 reads SQIVND (reference sequence). CDR3 sequence reads: CATRSGSGSYNEQFF. The CDR3 DNA is TGTGCCACCCGGAGCGGGAGTGGCTCCTACAATGAGCAGTTCTTC.

V usage is TRBV20-1 and J usage is TRBJ2-1; 12 bases match TRBD2. Trimming cost V 8 bases and J 6 bases; bases outside gene matches: 8. The CDR3 extends over 14 amino acids. Germline assignment: CDR1 DFQATT and CDR2 SNEGSKA (reference sequence). CDR3 protein: CSPDRTSGINEQFF. The CDR3 DNA reads TGCAGTCCGGACAGGACTAGCGGGATCAATGAGCAGTTCTTC.

This clonotype was detected ten times or more. This chain links TRBV7-9 with TRBJ1-2; 9 nucleotides align to TRBD1. The CDR3 is 13 amino acids. Germline V gene sequence: CDR1 SEHNR, CDR2 FQNEAQ (reference sequence). J gave up 9 bases and V 2 bases, and 4 bases lay outside the gene matches. Here the CDR3 DNA reads TGTGCCAGCAGCTTACGGGACAGGGACAGCTACACCTTC. This sequence encodes CASSLRDRDSYTF. Filled out from reference TRBV7-9 and TRBJ1-2, the complete variable domain reads DTGVSQNPRHKITKRGQNVTFRCDPISEHNRLYWYRQTLGQGPEFLTYFQNEAQLEKSRLLSDRFSAERPKGSFSTLEIQRTEQGDSAMYLCASSLRDRDSYTFGSGTRLTVV.

The chain recombines TRBV2 with TRBJ1-3; 8 bases map to TRBD1. J gave up 1 base and V 5 bases, and 4 bases lay outside the gene matches. This CDR3 is built from 15 residues. Germline assignment: CDR1 SNHLY and CDR2 FYNNEI. CDR3 bases: TGTGCCAGCAGTCAGGACAGGGAATCTGGAAACACCATATATTTT. This codes for CASSQDRESGNTIYF.

The rearrangement joins TRBV9 to TRBJ2-1, with D tentatively TRBD2 (7 bases). V gave up 0 bases and J gave up 5 bases, with 12 bases separating them. CDR3 size: 15 residues. Germline V gene data show CDR1 as SGDLS and CDR2 as YYNGEE. CDR3 sequence reads: CASSVERGGDNEQFF. DNA for the CDR3: TGTGCCAGCAGCGTAGAGAGGGGGGGGGACAATGAGCAGTTCTTC.

Many counts were recorded for this clonotype. The gene calls are TRBV5-4 and TRBJ2-5; the D gene could be TRBD1 or TRBD2 (6 bases each). CDR3 length: 13 amino acids. From germline, CDR1 is SGHNT and CDR2 YYREEE (reference sequence). V lost 2 bases and J lost 5, with 10 bases in between. The CDR3 DNA reads as TGTGCCAGCAGCTTCGGGGGCCGGGAGACCCAGTACTTC. Translation: CASSFGGRETQYF.

This clonotype turned up a few times. The rearrangement joins TRBV25-1 to TRBJ2-5; a possible D gene is TRBD1 (6 bases). The J call is uncertain, as TRBJ2-7 better fits the DNA end. Germline V lookup: CDR1 MGHDK, CDR2 SYGVNS. This CDR3 has 12 residues. Written as DNA, the CDR3 is TGTGCCAGCAGGGACAGAGCCTACGAGCAGTACTTC. Translating it yields CASRDRAYEQYF.

The chain joins TRBV5-4 to TRBJ2-2; TRBD2 is a possible D gene (7 bases). Trimming removed 0 bases from V and 9 bases from J, with 21 bases in between. Germline V CDR1 and CDR2: SGHNT, YYREEE (reference sequence). This CDR3 has 17 residues. CDR3 loop: CASSLGGGLQAARELFF. CDR3 nucleotides: TGTGCCAGCAGCTTGGGGGGGGGCCTACAAGCAGCCAGGGAGCTGTTTTTT.

The CDR3 DNA follows: TGTGCCACATGCCCGACAGGTCAAGAGACCCAGTACTTC. This codes for CATCPTGQETQYF. This chain connects TRBV10-3 to TRBJ2-5, with D possibly TRBD1 on 6 matching bases. Looked up from germline, CDR1 is ENHRY and CDR2 is SYGVKD. The CDR3 runs 13 residues. V shed 10 bases and J shed 2 bases, with 14 bases lying between them.